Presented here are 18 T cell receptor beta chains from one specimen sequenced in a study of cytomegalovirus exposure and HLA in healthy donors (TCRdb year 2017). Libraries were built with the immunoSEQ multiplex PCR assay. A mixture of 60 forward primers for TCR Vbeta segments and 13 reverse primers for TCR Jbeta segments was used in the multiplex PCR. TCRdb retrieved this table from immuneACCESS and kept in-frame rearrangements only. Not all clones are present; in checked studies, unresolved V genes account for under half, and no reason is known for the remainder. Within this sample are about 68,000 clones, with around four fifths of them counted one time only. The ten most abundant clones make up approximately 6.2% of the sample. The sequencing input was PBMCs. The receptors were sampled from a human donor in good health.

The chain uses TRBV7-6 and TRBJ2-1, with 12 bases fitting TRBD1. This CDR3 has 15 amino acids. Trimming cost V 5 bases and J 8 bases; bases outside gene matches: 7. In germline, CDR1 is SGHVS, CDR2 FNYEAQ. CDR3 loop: CASSAGTGGFHEQFF. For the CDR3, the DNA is TGTGCCAGCAGCGCCGGGACAGGGGGCTTTCATGAGCAGTTCTTC.

CDR3 coding DNA: TGTGCCAGCAGCTTGGACAGGAACAGAGAGCAGTACTTC. This gives the protein CASSLDRNREQYF. V and J are TRBV5-4 and TRBJ2-7; possibly TRBD1 for D (5 bases). Germline lookup yields CDR1 SGHNT and CDR2 YYREEE (reference sequence). There are 13 residues in the CDR3. V lost 0 bases and J lost 7, with 11 bases in between.

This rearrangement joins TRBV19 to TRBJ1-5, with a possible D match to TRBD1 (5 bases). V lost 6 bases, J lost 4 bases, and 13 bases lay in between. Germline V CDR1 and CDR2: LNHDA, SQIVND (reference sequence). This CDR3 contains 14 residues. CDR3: CASRDILGNQPQHF. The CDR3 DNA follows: TGTGCCAGTAGGGACATTCTAGGAAATCAGCCCCAGCATTTT.

CDR3 residues: CASSKALCRGLSEKLFF. For the CDR3, the DNA is TGTGCCAGCAGCAAAGCGCTTTGCAGGGGGCTTAGTGAAAAACTGTTTTTT. This sequence joins TRBV21-1 and TRBJ1-4; the DNA was not used to check the table's D call, TRBD1. TRBV21-1 is an annotated pseudogene. This CDR3 has 17 amino acids.

This chain's CDR3 is CASSPRARVDSPLHF. In DNA, the CDR3 is TGTGCCAGCTCACCACGTGCCAGGGTTGATTCACCCCTCCACTTT. The chain carries TRBV18 and TRBJ1-6, with D maybe TRBD1 (5 bases). The CDR3 runs to 15 residues. The germline V gene has CDR1 KGHSH and CDR2 LQKENI. V gave up 1 base and J gave up 8 bases, with 12 bases separating them.

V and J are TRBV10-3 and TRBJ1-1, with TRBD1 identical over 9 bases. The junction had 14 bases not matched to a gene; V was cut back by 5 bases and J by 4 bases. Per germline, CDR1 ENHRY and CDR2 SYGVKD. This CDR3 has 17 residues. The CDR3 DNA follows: TGTGCCATCAGTCCATCACCGGGACAGGGCCCGACCACTGAAGCTTTCTTT. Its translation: CAISPSPGQGPTTEAFF.

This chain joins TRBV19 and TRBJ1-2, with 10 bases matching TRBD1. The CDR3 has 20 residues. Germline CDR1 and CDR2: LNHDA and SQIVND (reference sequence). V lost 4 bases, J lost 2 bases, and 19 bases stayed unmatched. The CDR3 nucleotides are TGTGCCAGTAGTAAGCCGGGACAGGGGTCCCGAACGTCACTCAACTATGGCTACACCTTC. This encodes CASSKPGQGSRTSLNYGYTF.

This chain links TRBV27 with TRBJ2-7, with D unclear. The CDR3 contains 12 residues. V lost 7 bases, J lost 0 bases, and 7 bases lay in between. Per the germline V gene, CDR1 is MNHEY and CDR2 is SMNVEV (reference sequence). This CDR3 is CASNPGSYEQYF. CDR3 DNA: TGTGCCAGCAATCCGGGCTCCTACGAGCAGTACTTC.

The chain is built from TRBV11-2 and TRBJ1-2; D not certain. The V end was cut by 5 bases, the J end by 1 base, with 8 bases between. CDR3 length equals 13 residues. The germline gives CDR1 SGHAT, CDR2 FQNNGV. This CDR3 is CASSHQVNYGYTF. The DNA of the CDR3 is TGTGCCAGCAGCCACCAGGTTAACTATGGCTACACCTTC.

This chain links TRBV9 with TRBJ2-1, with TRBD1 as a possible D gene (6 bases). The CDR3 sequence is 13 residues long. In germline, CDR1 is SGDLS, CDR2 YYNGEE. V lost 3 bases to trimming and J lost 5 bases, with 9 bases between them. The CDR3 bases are TGTGCCAGCAGCGCAAGACAGGACAATGAGCAGTTCTTC. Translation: CASSARQDNEQFF.

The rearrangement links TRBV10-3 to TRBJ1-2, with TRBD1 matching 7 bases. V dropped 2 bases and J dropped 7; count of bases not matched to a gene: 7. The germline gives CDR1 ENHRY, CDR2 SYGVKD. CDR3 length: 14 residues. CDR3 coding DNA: TGTGCCATCAGTGAGGTAGGGACAGCTGTTGGCTACACCTTC. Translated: CAISEVGTAVGYTF.

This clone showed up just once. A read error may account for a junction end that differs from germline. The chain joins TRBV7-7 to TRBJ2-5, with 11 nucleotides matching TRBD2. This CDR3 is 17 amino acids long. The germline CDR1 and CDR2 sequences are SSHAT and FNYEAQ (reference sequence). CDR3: CASSPRLAGTGKETQYF. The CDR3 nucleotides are TGTGCTAGCAGCCCACGACTAGCGGGGACGGGAAAAGAGACCCAGTACTTC.

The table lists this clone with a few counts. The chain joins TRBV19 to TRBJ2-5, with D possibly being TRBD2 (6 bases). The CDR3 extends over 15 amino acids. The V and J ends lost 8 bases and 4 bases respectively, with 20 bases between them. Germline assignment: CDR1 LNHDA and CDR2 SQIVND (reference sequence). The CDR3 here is CASHKSGVGGETQYF. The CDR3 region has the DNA TGTGCCAGTCACAAATCCGGGGTCGGGGGAGAGACCCAGTACTTC.

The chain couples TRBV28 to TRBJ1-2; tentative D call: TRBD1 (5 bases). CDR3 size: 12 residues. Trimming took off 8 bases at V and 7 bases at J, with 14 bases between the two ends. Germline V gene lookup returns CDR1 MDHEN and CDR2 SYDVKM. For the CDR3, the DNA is TGTGCCAGCGGGTCGGGGGATTTTGGCTACACCTTC. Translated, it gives CASGSGDFGYTF.

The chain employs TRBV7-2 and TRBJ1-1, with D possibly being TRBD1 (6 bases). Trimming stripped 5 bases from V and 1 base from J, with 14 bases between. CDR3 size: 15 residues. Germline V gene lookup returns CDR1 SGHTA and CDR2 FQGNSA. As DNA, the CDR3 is TGTGCCAGCAGCCCGTTAACAGGGCGGAACACTGAAGCTTTCTTT. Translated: CASSPLTGRNTEAFF.

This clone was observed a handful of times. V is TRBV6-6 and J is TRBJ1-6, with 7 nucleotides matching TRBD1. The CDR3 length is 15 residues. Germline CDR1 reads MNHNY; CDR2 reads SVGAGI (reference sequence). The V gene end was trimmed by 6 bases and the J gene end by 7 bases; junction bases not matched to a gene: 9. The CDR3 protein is CASSAPGQLNSPLHF. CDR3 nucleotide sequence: TGTGCCAGCAGCGCACCGGGACAGTTGAATTCACCCCTCCACTTT.

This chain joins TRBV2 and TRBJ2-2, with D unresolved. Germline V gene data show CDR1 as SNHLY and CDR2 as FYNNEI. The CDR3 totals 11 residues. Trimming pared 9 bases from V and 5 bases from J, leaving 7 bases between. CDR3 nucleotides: TGTGCCAGTCGAGTGACCGGGGAGCTGTTTTTT. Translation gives CASRVTGELFF.

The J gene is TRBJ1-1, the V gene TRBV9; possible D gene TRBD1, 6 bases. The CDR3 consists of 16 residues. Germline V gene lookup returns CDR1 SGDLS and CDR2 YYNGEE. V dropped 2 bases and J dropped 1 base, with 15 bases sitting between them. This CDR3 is CASSVGPGTKNTEAFF. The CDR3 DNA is TGTGCCAGCAGCGTGGGTCCCGGGACAAAGAACACTGAAGCTTTCTTT.